In this sample, the clone carrying this T cell receptor (beta chain) turned up many times. The antigen is unknown. This sample stems from a study of T cell repertoires in cytomegalovirus infection. Study-wide results and caveats: The study found HLA-C-restricted CMV-specific TCR beta clonotypes dominating the ex vivo response.

Germline V lookup: CDR1 LGHDT, CDR2 YNNKEL (reference sequence). CDR3 length: 14 amino acids. V shed 5 bases and J 3 bases; nucleotides not matched to a gene: 1. One entry per CDR3 protein, called by TCRdb with MiXCR from the reads. The data show about 310,000 distinct CDR3 sequences, 15% to 20% seen once. The clonotype comes from a human donor in good health (CMV status not recorded). Some clones in this sample may be carry-over from other donors' samples. V and J are TRBV3-1 and TRBJ2-7; TRBD2 agrees at 13 bases. Source material: PBMCs. The CDR3 loop is CASSWTSGGYEQYF. The CDR3 coding sequence is TGTGCCAGCAGCTGGACTAGCGGGGGCTACGAGCAGTACTTC.